This T cell receptor beta chain came from a study of identical twins. Trimming pared 1 base from V and 5 bases from J, leaving 12 bases between. CDR1 SGHTA and CDR2 FQGNSA come from the germline V gene. The CDR3 runs 15 residues. TCRdb re-derived calls from the 5' RACE reads in MiXCR, one entry per CDR3 protein. The sample lists fewer than 900,000 distinct CDR3 sequences, roughly 20% occurring once. These same records also appear under a second study, on T cells expressing NK-cell markers.

This receptor was taken from a woman between 18 and 30 years old in good health. This chain connects TRBV7-2 to TRBJ2-1, with D maybe TRBD2 (6 bases). What was sequenced was PBMCs. The CDR3 coding sequence is TGTGCCAGCAGCTTAGGGCTAGCGCTAAACAATGAGCAGTTCTTC. Translated: CASSLGLALNNEQFF.